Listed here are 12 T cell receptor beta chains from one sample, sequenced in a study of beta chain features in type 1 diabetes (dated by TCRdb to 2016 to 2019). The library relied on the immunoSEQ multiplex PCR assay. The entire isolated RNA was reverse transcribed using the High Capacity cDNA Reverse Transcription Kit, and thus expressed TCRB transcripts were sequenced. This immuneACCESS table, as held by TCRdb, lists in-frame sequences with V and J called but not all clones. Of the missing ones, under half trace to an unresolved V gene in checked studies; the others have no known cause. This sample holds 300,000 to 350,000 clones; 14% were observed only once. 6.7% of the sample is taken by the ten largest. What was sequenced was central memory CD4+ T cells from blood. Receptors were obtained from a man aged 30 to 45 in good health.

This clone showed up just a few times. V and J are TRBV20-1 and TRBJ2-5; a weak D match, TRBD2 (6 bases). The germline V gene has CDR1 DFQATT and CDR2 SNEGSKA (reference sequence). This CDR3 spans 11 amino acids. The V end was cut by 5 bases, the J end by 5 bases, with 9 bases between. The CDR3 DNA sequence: TGCAGTGCTGGCGCGGGGGAGACCCAGTACTTC. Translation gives CSAGAGETQYF.

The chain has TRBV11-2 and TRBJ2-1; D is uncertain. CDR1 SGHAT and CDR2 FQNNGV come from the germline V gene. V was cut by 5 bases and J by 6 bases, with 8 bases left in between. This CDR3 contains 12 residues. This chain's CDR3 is CASSPTSNEQFF. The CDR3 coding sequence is TGTGCCAGCAGCCCTACGTCCAATGAGCAGTTCTTC.

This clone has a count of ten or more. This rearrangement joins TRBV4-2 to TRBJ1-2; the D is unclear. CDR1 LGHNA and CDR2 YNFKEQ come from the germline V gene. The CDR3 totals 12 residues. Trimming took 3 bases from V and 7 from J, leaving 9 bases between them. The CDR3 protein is CASSQLEGGYTF. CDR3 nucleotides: TGTGCCAGCAGCCAGCTAGAGGGTGGCTACACCTTC.

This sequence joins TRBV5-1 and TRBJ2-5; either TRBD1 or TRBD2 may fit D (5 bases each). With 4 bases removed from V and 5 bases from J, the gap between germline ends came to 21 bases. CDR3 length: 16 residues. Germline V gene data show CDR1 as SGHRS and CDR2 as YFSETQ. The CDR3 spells CASSPGIQVRGETQYF. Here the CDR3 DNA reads TGCGCCAGCAGCCCCGGGATACAGGTCCGAGGGGAGACCCAGTACTTC.

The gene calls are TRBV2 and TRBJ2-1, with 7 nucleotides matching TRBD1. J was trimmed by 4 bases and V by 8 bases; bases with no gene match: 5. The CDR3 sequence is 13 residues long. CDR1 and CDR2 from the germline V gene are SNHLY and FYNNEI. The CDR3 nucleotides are TGTGCCAGCGAGACAGGGACATACAATGAGCAGTTCTTC. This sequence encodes CASETGTYNEQFF.

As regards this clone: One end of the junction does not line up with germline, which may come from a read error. CDR3 protein: CSAQGNSGGPRAGVF. CDR3 DNA: TGCAGCGCCCAGGGAAATTCGGGAGGGCCTAGGGCGGGGGTCTTC. This sequence joins TRBV29-1 and TRBJ2-1; TRBD2 matches 8 bases. This CDR3 spans 15 amino acids. The germline V gene has CDR1 SQVTM and CDR2 ANQGSEA.

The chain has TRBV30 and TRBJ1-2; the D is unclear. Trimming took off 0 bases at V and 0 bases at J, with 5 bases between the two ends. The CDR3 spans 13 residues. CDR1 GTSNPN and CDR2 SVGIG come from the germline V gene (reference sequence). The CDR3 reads CAWSVSPNYGYTF. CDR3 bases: TGTGCCTGGAGTGTCAGCCCTAACTATGGCTACACCTTC.

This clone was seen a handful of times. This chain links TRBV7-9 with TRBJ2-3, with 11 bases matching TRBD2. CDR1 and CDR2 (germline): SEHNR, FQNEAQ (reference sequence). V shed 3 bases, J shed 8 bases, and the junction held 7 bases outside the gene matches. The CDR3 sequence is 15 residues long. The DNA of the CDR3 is TGTGCCAGCAGCTTGGGTAGCGGGGGGGCACCTACGCAGTATTTT. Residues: CASSLGSGGAPTQYF.

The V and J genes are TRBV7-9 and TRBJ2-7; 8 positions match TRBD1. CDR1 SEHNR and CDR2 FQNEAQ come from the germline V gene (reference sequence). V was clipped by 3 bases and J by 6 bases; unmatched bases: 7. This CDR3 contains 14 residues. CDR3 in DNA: TGTGCCAGCAGCTTTACCAGGGGGCAAGGCGAGCAGTACGTC. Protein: CASSFTRGQGEQYV.

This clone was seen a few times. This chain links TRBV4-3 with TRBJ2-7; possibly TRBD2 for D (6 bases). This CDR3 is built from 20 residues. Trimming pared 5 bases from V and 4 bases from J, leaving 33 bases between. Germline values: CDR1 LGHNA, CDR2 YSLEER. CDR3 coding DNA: TGCGCCAGCAGCTCAGCAGACCTAGCTTGGTGTCGGGAGATAGGGTACGAGCAGTACGTC. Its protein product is CASSSADLAWCREIGYEQYV.

The CDR3 spells CSVEEEGRKTFF. CDR3 DNA: TGCAGCGTTGAAGAGGAGGGCCGGAAGACTTTCTTT. The rearrangement joins TRBV29-1 to TRBJ1-1; D is undetermined. Germline V lookup: CDR1 SQVTM, CDR2 ANQGSEA. The length of the CDR3 is 12 residues. Trimming took 0 bases from V and 12 from J, leaving 14 bases between them.

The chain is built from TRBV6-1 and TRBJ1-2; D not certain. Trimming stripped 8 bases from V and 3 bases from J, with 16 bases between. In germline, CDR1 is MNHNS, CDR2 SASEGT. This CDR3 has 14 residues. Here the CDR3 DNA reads TGTGCCAGCCGACCTCCTGCCACATACTATGGCTACACCTTC. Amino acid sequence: CASRPPATYYGYTF.